This TCR beta chain was recovered during a study of cytomegalovirus exposure and HLA in healthy donors. For the study at large: Earlier, 100 million to 130 million unique TCR beta sequences were recovered from about 179 million T cells by an analysis.

Overall study findings and caveats: In vitro experiments confirmed that a few CMV-associated chains were specific for CMV antigens.

The CDR3 loop spans 16 amino acids. Germline V gene data show CDR1 as MGHDK and CDR2 as SYGVNS. The ends lost 3 bases at V and 3 bases at J; junction bases unmatched: 7. Regarding this clone: Its cognate antigen is unknown.

Researchers ran the PCR with 60 Vbeta and 13 Jbeta primers. The repertoire was sequenced with immunoSEQ multiplex PCR; TCRdb's copy has only in-frame clones and lacks some. Its table records 70,000 or so clones. The clonotype originates from a boy aged 5-17 years in good health and CMV-seronegative. The sequenced sample was PBMCs. The chain has TRBV25-1 and TRBJ1-2; TRBD1 matches at 10 bases. CDR3 sequence: CASSEGQGTGYYGYTF. CDR3 nucleotide sequence: TGTGCCAGCAGTGAGGGACAGGGGACAGGGTACTATGGCTACACCTTC.